A selection of T cell receptor beta chains follows, all from one sample in a study of CD8 T cells in ankylosing spondylitis. TCRdb independently ran MiXCR on the 5' RACE reads; one entry per CDR3 protein. The repertoire holds under 300,000 distinct CDR3 sequences, with about 10% as singletons. The sample comprised blood, either unsorted or a sorted T cell fraction (not recorded which). These receptors all come from a male donor with ankylosing spondylitis or in good health (not recorded which). Each CDR3 is given with its conserved first and last residue. The D gene is left open where the match is weak. Sizes are listed as how often the clone was seen (once, few, many) or a class if it is expanded.

v_call: TRBV6-5
j_call: TRBJ2-7
d_call: TRBD1
clone_size: many
cdr3_nt: TGTGCCAGCAGTTACGGGCGACAGGGTCCGTACGAGCAGTACTTC
cdr3_aa: CASSYGRQGPYEQYF

v_call: TRBV12-3/TRBV12-4
j_call: TRBJ2-7
d_call: TRBD2
clone_size: many
cdr3_nt: TGTGCCAGCAGCCCGGGGGGAGGGACCCCCTCCTACGAGCAGTACTTC
cdr3_aa: CASSPGGGTPSYEQYF

v_call: TRBV3-1
j_call: TRBJ2-7
d_call: .
clone_size: many
cdr3_nt: TGTGCCAGCAGCCAAACAGGAACCCCCCGCGAGCAGTACTTC
cdr3_aa: CASSQTGTPREQYF

v_call: TRBV20-1
j_call: TRBJ2-1
d_call: TRBD2
clone_size: many
cdr3_nt: TGCAGTGCTAGATACCTGACTAGCGGGAGTCTATACAATGAGCAGTTCTTC
cdr3_aa: CSARYLTSGSLYNEQFF

v_call: TRBV29-1
j_call: TRBJ2-5
d_call: .
clone_size: many
cdr3_nt: TGCAGCGACTCACCCGGAGAGACCCAGTACTTC
cdr3_aa: CSDSPGETQYF

v_call: TRBV5-1
j_call: TRBJ2-7
d_call: TRBD1
clone_size: many
cdr3_nt: TGCGCCAGCAGCTTGGGACAGGGAGTCTACGAGCAGTACTTC
cdr3_aa: CASSLGQGVYEQYF

v_call: TRBV7-2
j_call: TRBJ2-5
d_call: .
clone_size: many
cdr3_nt: TGTGCCAGCAGCCCTGTCCCCCAAAGAAGGACCCAGTACTTC
cdr3_aa: CASSPVPQRRTQYF

v_call: TRBV3-1
j_call: TRBJ2-1
d_call: .
clone_size: many
cdr3_nt: TGTGCCAGCAGCCCAAGCAGAAATGAGCAGTTCTTC
cdr3_aa: CASSPSRNEQFF

v_call: TRBV20-1
j_call: TRBJ2-5
d_call: TRBD2
clone_size: many
cdr3_nt: TGCAGTGCTAGGACTCCTAGCGGGAGAGGAGAGACCCAGTACTTC
cdr3_aa: CSARTPSGRGETQYF

v_call: TRBV12-3/TRBV12-4
j_call: TRBJ2-2
d_call: .
clone_size: many
cdr3_nt: TGTGCCAGCGGTCAACCGGGTCGCGGGGAGCTGTTTTTT
cdr3_aa: CASGQPGRGELFF

v_call: TRBV6-1
j_call: TRBJ1-3
d_call: .
clone_size: many
cdr3_nt: TGTGCCAGCAATCAGGGGAGGTCTGGAAACACCATATATTTT
cdr3_aa: CASNQGRSGNTIYF